What follows is one T cell receptor (beta chain) and its context. The source of the sample is a study of blood T cell repertoires in COVID-19. After removal of 4 bases from V and 0 bases from J, the junction contained 8 bases not matched to a gene. CDR1 and CDR2 from the germline V gene are MDHEN and SYDVKM. The CDR3 spans 17 residues. Sequenced by immunoSEQ multiplex PCR; TCRdb stores in-frame clones only, minus some. The sample shows tens of thousands of clones, less than 85% of them seen only once. The rearrangement joins TRBV28 to TRBJ2-1; TRBD2 matches at 8 bases. Material: peripheral blood. The origin of this receptor is a woman of 80 years or more with acute or convalescent COVID-19. The DNA for the CDR3 is TGTGCCAGCAGTTCCCCCGGGGCGGGAGGCTCCTACAATGAGCAGTTCTTC. Translating gives CASSSPGAGGSYNEQFF.